These T cell receptor beta chains were read from a single sample in a study of shared clonotypes between healthy human individuals. TCRdb keeps only in-frame clones here, not all; method: immunoSEQ multiplex PCR. Here the sample spans 550,000 to 850,000 clones, around 70% being singletons. The sequenced sample consisted of memory CD4+ T cells sorted from blood. The receptors come from a woman between 25 and 40 years old in good health. CDR3s include the opening cysteine and the closing phenylalanine or tryptophan. A D gene is named only where the DNA matches it firmly. Expanded clones are given a class, and other clones once, few, many or no size at all.

J gene	clone size	D gene	V gene	CDR3 length	CDR3 protein	CDR3 DNA
TRBJ1-1	once	NA	TRBV15	16	CATGAWRRGVYTEAFF	TGTGCCACCGGTGCCTGGAGACGGGGGGTGTATACTGAAGCTTTCTTT
TRBJ2-3	NA	TRBD2	TRBV28	16	CASRTSGSLSTDTQYF	TGTGCCAGTCGGACTAGCGGGAGCCTGAGCACAGATACGCAGTATTTT
TRBJ1-1	NA	NA	TRBV18	14	CASSPSPGNTEAFF	TGTGCCAGCTCACCGTCCCCAGGGAACACTGAAGCTTTCTTT
TRBJ1-2	NA	NA	TRBV6-1	16	CASSARGLGANYGYTF	TGTGCCAGCAGTGCACGTGGGCTCGGGGCTAACTATGGCTACACCTTC
TRBJ2-3	NA	NA	TRBV11-2	13	CASSETHLDTQYF	TGTGCCAGCAGCGAGACCCACTTGGATACGCAGTATTTT
TRBJ2-1	NA	NA	TRBV11-2	18	CASRHEHSSVSSYNEQFF	TGTGCCAGCAGGCATGAGCATAGTAGCGTAAGCTCCTACAATGAGCAGTTCTTC
TRBJ2-5	once	NA	TRBV19	15	CASSITGVSPETQYF	TGTGCCAGTAGTATCACGGGAGTCTCCCCAGAGACCCAGTACTTC
TRBJ1-5	NA	NA	TRBV7-2	15	CASSSDALSNQPQHF	TGTGCCAGCAGCTCCGACGCTCTCTCAAATCAACCCCAGCATTTT
TRBJ1-1	NA	NA	TRBV11-2	14	CASSPPPLNTEAFF	TGTGCCAGCAGCCCACCCCCGCTGAACACTGAAGCTTTCTTT
TRBJ2-3	NA	NA	TRBV5-1	16	CASSLGLGTTTDTQYF	TGCGCCAGCAGCTTGGGGCTGGGGACAACCACAGATACGCAGTATTTT
TRBJ2-3	NA	NA	TRBV28	16	CASSLFSYSGEDTQYF	TGTGCCAGCAGTTTATTTTCATATTCTGGGGAGGATACGCAGTATTTT
TRBJ2-2	NA	TRBD2	TRBV7-2	18	CASSSASLAGPNTGELFF	TGTGCCAGCAGCAGCGCCTCTCTAGCGGGACCCAACACCGGGGAGCTGTTTTTT
TRBJ2-1	NA	TRBD2	TRBV19	15	CASSSSGRAGHEQFF	TGTGCCAGTAGCTCTAGCGGGAGGGCCGGCCATGAGCAGTTCTTC
TRBJ2-7	once	TRBD1	TRBV6-6	14	CASSAQGGRGEQYF	TGTGCCAGCAGTGCACAGGGGGGAAGGGGGGAGCAGTACTTC
TRBJ2-1	NA	NA	TRBV2	16	CASSEAEAYSYNEQFF	TGTGCCAGCAGTGAAGCTGAAGCGTACTCCTACAATGAGCAGTTCTTC
TRBJ2-2	NA	NA	TRBV7-9	15	CASSLDQGLTGELFF	TGTGCCAGCAGCTTAGATCAGGGCTTGACCGGGGAGCTGTTTTTT
TRBJ1-5	NA	NA	TRBV5-1	14	CASRGDIGYQPQHF	TGCGCCAGCAGGGGGGACATAGGATATCAGCCCCAGCATTTT
TRBJ2-3	few	TRBD2	TRBV27	15	CASSPSGPVSRTQYF	TGTGCCAGCAGTCCTAGCGGGCCGGTCTCTCGTACGCAGTATTTT
TRBJ1-3	NA	NA	TRBV7-9	15	CASSLATGSGNTIYF	TGTGCCAGCAGCTTAGCCACTGGGTCTGGAAACACCATATATTTT
TRBJ2-1	once	TRBD2	TRBV18	18	CASSVPGLAGGPHNEQFF	TGTGCCAGCTCCGTCCCGGGACTAGCGGGAGGGCCCCACAATGAGCAGTTCTTC
TRBJ2-3	few	NA	TRBV5-1	15	CASSLATVNQDTQYF	TGCGCCAGCAGCTTGGCGACAGTTAATCAAGATACGCAGTATTTT
TRBJ2-4	NA	TRBD2	TRBV9	17	CASSVRLAVLAKNIQYF	TGTGCCAGCAGCGTCCGACTAGCTGTACTAGCCAAAAACATTCAGTACTTC
TRBJ2-3	few	TRBD2	TRBV29-1	13	CSVTSGSTDTQYF	TGCAGCGTGACTAGCGGGAGCACAGATACGCAGTATTTT
TRBJ1-1	NA	NA	TRBV6-5	12	CASSPQGTEAFF	TGTGCCAGCAGTCCACAGGGCACTGAAGCTTTCTTT
TRBJ2-5	NA	NA	TRBV4-1	13	CASSQAPPGTQYF	TGCGCCAGCAGCCAAGCCCCGCCAGGGACCCAGTACTTC
TRBJ2-5	NA	TRBD1	TRBV5-1	14	CASRRTGGEETQYF	TGCGCCAGCAGGCGGACAGGGGGCGAAGAGACCCAGTACTTC
TRBJ1-6	NA	NA	TRBV18	14	CASSPAARNSPLHF	TGTGCCAGCTCACCAGCAGCACGGAATTCACCCCTCCACTTT
TRBJ2-3	few	TRBD1	TRBV12-5	16	CASGPHTGQGADTQYF	TGTGCTAGTGGTCCCCACACGGGACAGGGTGCAGATACGCAGTATTTT
TRBJ1-2	NA	NA	TRBV6-1	13	CASSVIARNGYTF	TGTGCCAGCAGTGTAATTGCTAGAAATGGCTACACCTTC
TRBJ2-1	NA	TRBD2	TRBV29-1	16	CSVEPSGRPSYNEQFF	TGCAGCGTTGAACCTAGCGGGAGGCCCTCCTACAATGAGCAGTTCTTC
TRBJ2-1	once	NA	TRBV7-2	15	CASSLTGFSYNEQFF	TGTGCCAGCAGCTTGACAGGATTTTCCTACAATGAGCAGTTCTTC
TRBJ1-1	NA	NA	TRBV28	11	CASSLSFEAFF	TGTGCCAGCAGTTTAAGTTTTGAAGCTTTCTTT
TRBJ1-2	NA	NA	TRBV10-3	14	CAIADQQGRYGYTF	TGTGCCATCGCGGACCAACAGGGAAGATATGGCTACACCTTC
TRBJ1-4	many	NA	TRBV15	13	CATSRDEVEKLFF	TGTGCCACCAGCAGAGATGAGGTGGAGAAACTGTTTTTT
TRBJ1-3	NA	NA	TRBV2	16	CASSVRTQPYGNTIYF	TGTGCCAGCAGTGTGAGGACACAACCTTATGGAAACACCATATATTTT
TRBJ2-1	few	NA	TRBV28	15	CASREGPGAGDEQFF	TGTGCCAGCAGAGAGGGGCCCGGGGCGGGCGATGAGCAGTTCTTC
TRBJ2-2	NA	NA	TRBV2	16	CASSEDRRANTGELFF	TGTGCCAGCAGTGAAGATCGGCGGGCGAATACCGGGGAGCTGTTTTTT
TRBJ2-1	NA	NA	TRBV5-1	15	CASSLGSAAYNEQFF	TGCGCCAGCAGCTTAGGAAGCGCGGCCTACAATGAGCAGTTCTTC
TRBJ2-2	NA	NA	TRBV11-2	15	CASSFQGQITGELFF	TGTGCCAGCAGCTTCCAGGGGCAAATCACCGGGGAGCTGTTTTTT
TRBJ2-1	few	TRBD2	TRBV5-1	15	CASSASSGSYNEQFF	TGCGCCAGCAGCGCATCTAGCGGCTCCTACAATGAGCAGTTCTTC
TRBJ2-7	NA	TRBD2	TRBV7-9	16	CASSQALGLASDEQYF	TGTGCCAGCAGCCAAGCCCTGGGACTAGCTTCAGACGAGCAGTACTTC
TRBJ2-3	few	TRBD2	TRBV6-1	17	CASSEAPWGGTTDTQYF	TGTGCCAGCAGTGAAGCCCCTTGGGGGGGTACCACAGATACGCAGTATTTT